This passage covers 8 T cell receptor beta chains from one sample sequenced in a study of blood T cell repertoires in COVID-19. The protocol was immunoSEQ multiplex PCR, while the TCRdb copy is restricted to in-frame clones and leaves out a portion. The table shows 50,000 or so clones, with approximately 81% occurring only once. The sequencing sample was made of peripheral blood. Receptors were obtained from a middle-aged man with active COVID-19.

V gene TRBV12-3 or TRBV12-4 combines with J gene TRBJ2-7, with TRBD1 matching 7 bases. After removal of 3 bases from V and 5 bases from J, the junction contained 4 bases not matched to a gene. The CDR3 consists of 13 residues. CDR3 sequence (DNA): TGTGCCAGCAGTTTTGGGACAGTACACGAGCAGTACTTC. Residues: CASSFGTVHEQYF.

This clone was found a few times. The V call is TRBV5-8, the J call TRBJ2-2; 10 positions agree with TRBD1. J gave up 7 bases and V 0 bases, and 6 bases lay outside the gene matches. CDR1 and CDR2 (germline): SGHTS, YDEGEE. The CDR3 contains 16 residues. CDR3 in amino acids: CASSLGQGAAGGELFF. CDR3 coding DNA: TGTGCCAGCAGCTTGGGACAGGGGGCAGCTGGCGGGGAGCTGTTTTTT.

The chain carries TRBV7-3 and TRBJ2-3; D remains unclear. Looked up from germline, CDR1 is SGHTA and CDR2 is FQGTGA. Trimming shortened V by 0 bases and J by 0 bases, and 7 bases separated the two germline ends. The CDR3 runs to 15 residues. The CDR3 sequence is CASSLTFQSTDTQYF. The DNA of the CDR3 is TGTGCCAGCAGCTTAACGTTCCAGAGCACAGATACGCAGTATTTT.

The chain recombines TRBV27 with TRBJ2-3, with 9 bases aligning to TRBD1. The germline V gene has CDR1 MNHEY and CDR2 SMNVEV (reference sequence). Trimming took 6 bases from V and 1 from J; bases not matched to a gene: 5. The CDR3 loop spans 15 amino acids. The DNA for the CDR3 is TGTGCCAGCAGCCCCGACAGGGGGGGCACAGATACGCAGTATTTT. Amino acid sequence: CASSPDRGGTDTQYF.

This clone was seen once. The chain recombines TRBV7-8 with TRBJ1-2, with a tentative D call TRBD1 (6 bases). Deletions cut 5 bases from V and 1 base from J, with 8 bases between. Germline V gene data show CDR1 as SGHVS and CDR2 as FQNEAQ. This CDR3 spans 13 amino acids. The CDR3 nucleotides are TGTGCCAGCAGCCCGGACAGTAACTATGGCTACACCTTC. Protein sequence: CASSPDSNYGYTF.

This clone was seen a few times. V is TRBV15 and J is TRBJ1-2; the D gene is possibly TRBD1 (5 bases). Germline V gives CDR1 LNHNV, CDR2 YYDKDF (reference sequence). Trimming shortened V by 3 bases and J by 5 bases, and 16 bases separated the two germline ends. The CDR3 is 15 amino acids. CDR3 sequence reads: CATSRTGPGGYGYTF. CDR3 sequence (DNA): TGTGCCACCAGCAGGACTGGGCCGGGGGGGTATGGCTACACCTTC.

The chain uses TRBV9 and TRBJ2-1; a possible D gene is TRBD1 (6 bases). Germline assignment: CDR1 SGDLS and CDR2 YYNGEE. The V end lost 0 bases, the J end lost 4 bases, and 11 bases lay between the germline ends. CDR3 length: 15 residues. In nucleotides, the CDR3 is TGTGCCAGCAGCGTAGGAACTAGGGGGTACAATGAGCAGTTCTTC. Translation gives CASSVGTRGYNEQFF.

This clone appeared a few times. V is TRBV12-5 and J is TRBJ2-7; 10 bases are a match to TRBD1. Trimming took 7 bases from V and 9 from J; bases not matched to a gene: 9. The CDR3 length is 13 residues. Germline lookup yields CDR1 LGHNT and CDR2 FRNRAP. CDR3 amino acids: CASAPRQGAAQYF. The CDR3 DNA sequence: TGTGCTAGTGCCCCCAGACAGGGGGCAGCGCAGTACTTC.